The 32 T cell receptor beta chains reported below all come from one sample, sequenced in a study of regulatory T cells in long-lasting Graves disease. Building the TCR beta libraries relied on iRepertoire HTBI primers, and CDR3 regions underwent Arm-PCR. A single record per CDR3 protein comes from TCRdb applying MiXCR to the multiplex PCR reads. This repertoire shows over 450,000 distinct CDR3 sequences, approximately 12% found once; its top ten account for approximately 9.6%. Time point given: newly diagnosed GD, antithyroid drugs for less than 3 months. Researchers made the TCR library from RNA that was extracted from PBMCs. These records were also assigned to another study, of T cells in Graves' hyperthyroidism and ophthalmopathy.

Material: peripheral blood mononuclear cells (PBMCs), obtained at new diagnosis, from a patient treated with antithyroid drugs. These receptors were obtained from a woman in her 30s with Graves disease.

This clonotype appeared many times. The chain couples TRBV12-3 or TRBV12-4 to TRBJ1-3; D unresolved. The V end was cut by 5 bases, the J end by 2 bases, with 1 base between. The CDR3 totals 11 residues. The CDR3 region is CASSTGNTIYF. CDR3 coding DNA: TGTGCCAGCAGTACTGGAAACACCATATATTTT.

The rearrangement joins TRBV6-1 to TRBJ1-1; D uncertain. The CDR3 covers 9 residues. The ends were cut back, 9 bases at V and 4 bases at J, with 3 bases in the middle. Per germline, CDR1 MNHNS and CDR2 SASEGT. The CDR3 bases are TGTGCCAGGGGCACTGAAGCTTTCTTT. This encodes CARGTEAFF.

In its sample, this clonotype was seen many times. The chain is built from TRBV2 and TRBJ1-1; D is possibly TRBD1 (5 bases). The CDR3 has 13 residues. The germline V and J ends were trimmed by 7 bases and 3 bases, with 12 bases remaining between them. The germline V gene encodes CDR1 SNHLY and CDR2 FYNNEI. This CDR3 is CASTRGVDTEAFF. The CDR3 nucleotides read TGTGCCAGCACCCGGGGGGTGGACACTGAAGCTTTCTTT.

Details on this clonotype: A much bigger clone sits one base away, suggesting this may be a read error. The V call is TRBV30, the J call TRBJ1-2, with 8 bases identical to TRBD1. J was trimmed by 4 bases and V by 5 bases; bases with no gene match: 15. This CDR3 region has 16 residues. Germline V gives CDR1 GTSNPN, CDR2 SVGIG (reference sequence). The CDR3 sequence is CAWHGTGGPIPYGYTF. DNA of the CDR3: TGTGCCTGGCATGGGACAGGAGGCCCGATCCCCTATGGCTACACCTTC.

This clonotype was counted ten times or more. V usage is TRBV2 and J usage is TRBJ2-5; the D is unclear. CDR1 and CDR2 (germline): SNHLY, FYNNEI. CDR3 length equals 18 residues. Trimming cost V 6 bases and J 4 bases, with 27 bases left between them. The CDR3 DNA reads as TGTGCCAGCAGCCGACGATTGACTCAAAGAAGCACGAGAGAGACCCAGTACTTC. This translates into CASSRRLTQRSTRETQYF.

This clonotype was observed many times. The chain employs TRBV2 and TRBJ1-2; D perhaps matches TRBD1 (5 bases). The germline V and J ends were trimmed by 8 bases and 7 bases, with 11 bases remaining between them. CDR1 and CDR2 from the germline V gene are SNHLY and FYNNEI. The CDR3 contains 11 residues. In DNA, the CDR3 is TGTGCCAGCCTTTCTGGGGGTGGCTACACCTTC. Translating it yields CASLSGGGYTF.

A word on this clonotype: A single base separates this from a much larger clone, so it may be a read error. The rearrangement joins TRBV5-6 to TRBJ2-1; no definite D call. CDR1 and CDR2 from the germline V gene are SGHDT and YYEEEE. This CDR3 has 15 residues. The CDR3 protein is CASSFGVDAYNGQFF. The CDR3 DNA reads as TGTGCCAGCAGCTTTGGGGTGGATGCCTACAATGGGCAGTTCTTC. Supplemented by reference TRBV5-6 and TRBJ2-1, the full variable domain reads DAGVTQSPTHLIKTRGQQVTLRCSPKSGHDTVSWYQQALGQGPQFIFQYYEEEERQRGNFPDRFSGHQFPNYSSELNVNALLLGDSALYLCASSFGVDAYNGQFFGPGTRLTVL.

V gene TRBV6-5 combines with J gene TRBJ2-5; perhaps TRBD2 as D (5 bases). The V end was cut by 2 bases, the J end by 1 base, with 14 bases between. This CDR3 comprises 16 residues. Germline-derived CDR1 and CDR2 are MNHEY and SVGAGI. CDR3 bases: TGTGCCAGCAGTTACCACAGAACTAGTCCCCAAGAGACCCAGTACTTC. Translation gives CASSYHRTSPQETQYF.

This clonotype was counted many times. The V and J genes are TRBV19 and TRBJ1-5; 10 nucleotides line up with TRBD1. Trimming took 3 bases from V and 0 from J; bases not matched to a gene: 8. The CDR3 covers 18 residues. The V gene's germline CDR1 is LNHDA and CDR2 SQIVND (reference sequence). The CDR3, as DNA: TGTGCCAGTAGTATTCGGACAGGGGGGGGTTATAGCAATCAGCCCCAGCATTTT. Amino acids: CASSIRTGGGYSNQPQHF.

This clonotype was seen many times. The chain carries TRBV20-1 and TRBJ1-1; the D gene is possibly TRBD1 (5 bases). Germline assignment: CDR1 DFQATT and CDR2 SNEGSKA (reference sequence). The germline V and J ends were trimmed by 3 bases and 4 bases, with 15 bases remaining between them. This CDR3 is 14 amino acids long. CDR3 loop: CSASGTAGGTEAFF. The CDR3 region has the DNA TGCAGTGCTAGTGGGACCGCGGGGGGCACTGAAGCTTTCTTT.

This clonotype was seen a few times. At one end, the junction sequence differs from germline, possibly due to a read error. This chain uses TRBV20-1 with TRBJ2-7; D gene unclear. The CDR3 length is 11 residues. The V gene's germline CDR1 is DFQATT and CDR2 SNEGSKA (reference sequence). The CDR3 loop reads CSARDNYVQYF. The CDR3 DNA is TGCAGTGCTAGAGATAACTACGTGCAGTACTTC.

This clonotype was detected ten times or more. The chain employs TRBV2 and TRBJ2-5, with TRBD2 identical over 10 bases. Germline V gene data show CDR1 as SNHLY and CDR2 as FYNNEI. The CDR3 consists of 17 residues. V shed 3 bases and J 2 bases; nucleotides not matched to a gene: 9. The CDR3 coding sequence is TGTGCCAGCAGTGAGTTTCCTAGCGGGAGAGGGCAAGAGACCCAGTACTTC. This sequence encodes CASSEFPSGRGQETQYF.

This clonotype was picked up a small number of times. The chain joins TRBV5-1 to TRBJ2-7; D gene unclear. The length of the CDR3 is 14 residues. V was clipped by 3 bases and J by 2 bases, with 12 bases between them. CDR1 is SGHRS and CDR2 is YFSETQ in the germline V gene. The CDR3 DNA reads TGCGCCAGCAGCTCCAACCCGCCGGCCTACGAGCAGTACTTC. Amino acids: CASSSNPPAYEQYF.

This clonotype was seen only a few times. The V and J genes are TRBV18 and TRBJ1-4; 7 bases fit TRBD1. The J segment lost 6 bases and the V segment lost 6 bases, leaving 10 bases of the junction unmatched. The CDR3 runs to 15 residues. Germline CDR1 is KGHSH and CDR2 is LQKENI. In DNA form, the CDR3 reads TGTGCCAGCTCCCACCGCGGAGGGGGCGATGAAAAACTGTTTTTT. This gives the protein CASSHRGGGDEKLFF.

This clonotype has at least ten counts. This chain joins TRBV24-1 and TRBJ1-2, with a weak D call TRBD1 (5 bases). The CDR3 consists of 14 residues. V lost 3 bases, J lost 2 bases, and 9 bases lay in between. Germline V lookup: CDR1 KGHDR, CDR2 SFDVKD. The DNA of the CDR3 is TGTGCCACCAGTGATGGGACGTCCAACTATGGCTACACCTTC. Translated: CATSDGTSNYGYTF.

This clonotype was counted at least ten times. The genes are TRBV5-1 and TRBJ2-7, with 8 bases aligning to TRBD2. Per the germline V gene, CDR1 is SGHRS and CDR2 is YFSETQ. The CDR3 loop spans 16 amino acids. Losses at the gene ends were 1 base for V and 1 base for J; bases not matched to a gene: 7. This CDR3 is CASSLNREGLSYEQYF. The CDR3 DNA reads TGCGCCAGCAGCTTGAATCGGGAGGGACTTTCCTACGAGCAGTACTTC.

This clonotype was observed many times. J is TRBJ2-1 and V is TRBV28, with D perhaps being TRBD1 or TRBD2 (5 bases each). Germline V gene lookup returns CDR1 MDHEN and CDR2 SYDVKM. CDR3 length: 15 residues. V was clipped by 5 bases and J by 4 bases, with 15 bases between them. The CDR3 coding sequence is TGTGCCAGCAGTCTCGAGGGACCGCCATACAATGAGCAGTTCTTC. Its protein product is CASSLEGPPYNEQFF.

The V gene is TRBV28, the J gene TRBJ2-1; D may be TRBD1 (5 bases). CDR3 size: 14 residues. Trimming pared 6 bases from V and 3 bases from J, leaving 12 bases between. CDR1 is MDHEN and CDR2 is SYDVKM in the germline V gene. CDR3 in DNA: TGTGCCAGCAGATTTGGACACCTCTACAATGAGCAGTTCTTC. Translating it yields CASRFGHLYNEQFF.

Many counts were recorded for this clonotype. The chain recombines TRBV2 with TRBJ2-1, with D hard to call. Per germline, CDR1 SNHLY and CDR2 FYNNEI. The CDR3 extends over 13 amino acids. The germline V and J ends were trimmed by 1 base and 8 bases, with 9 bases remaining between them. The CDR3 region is CASSEENRDEQFF. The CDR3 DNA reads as TGTGCCAGCAGTGAAGAAAATCGGGATGAGCAGTTCTTC.

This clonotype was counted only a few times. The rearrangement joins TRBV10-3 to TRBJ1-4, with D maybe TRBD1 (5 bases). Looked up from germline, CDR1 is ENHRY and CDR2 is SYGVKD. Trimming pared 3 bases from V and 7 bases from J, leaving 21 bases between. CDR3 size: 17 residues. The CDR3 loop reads CAISERSPGSSGEKLFF. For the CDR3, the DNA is TGTGCCATCAGTGAACGGTCCCCAGGGAGTTCTGGTGAAAAACTGTTTTTT.

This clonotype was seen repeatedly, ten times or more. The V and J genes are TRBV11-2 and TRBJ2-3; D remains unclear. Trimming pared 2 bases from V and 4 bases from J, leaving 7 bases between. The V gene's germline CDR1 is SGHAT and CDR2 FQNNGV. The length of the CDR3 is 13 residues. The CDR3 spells CASSLSPSDTQYF. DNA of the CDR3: TGTGCCAGCAGCTTAAGCCCGTCAGATACGCAGTATTTT.

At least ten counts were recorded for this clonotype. For the CDR3, the DNA is TGTGCCAGCAGTGAACGGAGACTATCGCACACCGGGGAGCTGTTTTTT. Translated: CASSERRLSHTGELFF. The chain links TRBV2 to TRBJ2-2, with TRBD2 as a possible D gene (5 bases). The V and J ends lost 2 bases and 3 bases respectively, with 13 bases between them. This CDR3 is 16 amino acids long. Germline values: CDR1 SNHLY, CDR2 FYNNEI.

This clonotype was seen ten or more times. The DNA for the CDR3 is TGTGCCAGCAGTTGGGAGCGGGCGAACACCGGGGAGCTGTTTTTT. It translates to CASSWERANTGELFF. The rearrangement joins TRBV2 to TRBJ2-2; possibly TRBD2 for D (6 bases). The CDR3 has 15 amino acids. V was cut by 5 bases and J by 0 bases, with 10 bases left in between. The germline V gene has CDR1 SNHLY and CDR2 FYNNEI.

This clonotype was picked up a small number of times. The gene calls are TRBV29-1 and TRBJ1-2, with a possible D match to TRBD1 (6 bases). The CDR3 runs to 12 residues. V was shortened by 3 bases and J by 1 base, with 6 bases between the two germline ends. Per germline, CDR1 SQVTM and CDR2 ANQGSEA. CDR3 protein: CSVEDSNYGYTF. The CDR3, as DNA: TGCAGCGTTGAGGACAGTAACTATGGCTACACCTTC.

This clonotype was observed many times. CDR3 DNA: TGTGCCAGCAGCCGGCAGCAGAACACTGAAGCTTTCTTT. It yields the protein CASSRQQNTEAFF. The rearrangement links TRBV3-1 to TRBJ1-1; D uncertain. CDR1 is LGHDT and CDR2 is YNNKEL in the germline V gene (reference sequence). Trimming pared 4 bases from V and 1 base from J, leaving 7 bases between. This CDR3 is 13 amino acids long.

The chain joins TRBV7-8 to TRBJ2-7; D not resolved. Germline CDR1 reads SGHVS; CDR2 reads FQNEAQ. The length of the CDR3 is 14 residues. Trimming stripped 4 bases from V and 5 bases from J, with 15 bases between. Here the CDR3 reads CASSSDNSLNEQYF. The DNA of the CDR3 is TGTGCCAGCAGCTCCGACAACAGTCTGAACGAGCAGTACTTC.

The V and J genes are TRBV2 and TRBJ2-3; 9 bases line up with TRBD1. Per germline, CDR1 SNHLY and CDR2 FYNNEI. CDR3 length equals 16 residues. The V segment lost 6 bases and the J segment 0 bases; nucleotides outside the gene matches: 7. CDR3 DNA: TGTGCCAGCAGCTCTTTCGGGACAGGGAGCACAGATACGCAGTATTTT. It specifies CASSSFGTGSTDTQYF.

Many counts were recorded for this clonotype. The CDR3, as DNA: TGTGCCAGCAGCCGTGGACAGGGGGCGGGAGGCTACACCTTC. Its protein is CASSRGQGAGGYTF. The chain couples TRBV11-1 to TRBJ1-2, with 11 bases lining up with TRBD1. CDR3 length: 14 residues. Germline V CDR1 and CDR2: SGHAT, FQDESV (reference sequence). The V and J ends lost 5 bases and 8 bases, in that order; junction bases with no gene match: 7.

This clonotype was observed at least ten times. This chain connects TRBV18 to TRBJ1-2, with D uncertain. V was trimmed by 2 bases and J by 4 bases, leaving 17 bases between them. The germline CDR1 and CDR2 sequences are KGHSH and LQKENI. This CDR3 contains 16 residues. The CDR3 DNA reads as TGTGCCAGCTCACCAAATTCCGAGAGATCAGCCTATGGCTACACCTTC. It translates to CASSPNSERSAYGYTF.

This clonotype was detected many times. CDR3 region: CASSVRGGGQYF. The CDR3 coding sequence is TGCGCCAGCAGCGTGAGAGGTGGGGGCCAGTACTTC. V and J are TRBV5-1 and TRBJ2-5; the D call may be TRBD1 or TRBD2 (5 bases each). Germline V gene data show CDR1 as SGHRS and CDR2 as YFSETQ. This CDR3 has 12 amino acids. Trimming removed 4 bases from V and 10 bases from J, with 14 bases in between.

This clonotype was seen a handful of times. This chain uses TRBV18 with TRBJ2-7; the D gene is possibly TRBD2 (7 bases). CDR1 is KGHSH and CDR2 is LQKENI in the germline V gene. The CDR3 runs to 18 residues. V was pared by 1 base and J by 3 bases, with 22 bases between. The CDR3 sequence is CASSPHKGEGFDGYEQYF. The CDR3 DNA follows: TGTGCCAGCTCACCACATAAGGGGGAGGGATTCGACGGCTACGAGCAGTACTTC.

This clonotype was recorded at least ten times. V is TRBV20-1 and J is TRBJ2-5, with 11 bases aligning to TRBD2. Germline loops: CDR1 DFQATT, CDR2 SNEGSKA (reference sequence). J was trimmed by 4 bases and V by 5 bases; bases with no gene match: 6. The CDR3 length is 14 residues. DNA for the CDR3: TGCAGTGCTCCTCTAGCGGGAGGCCGAGAGACCCAGTACTTC. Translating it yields CSAPLAGGRETQYF.